These 20 T cell receptor beta chains originate from one sample sequenced in a study of blood T cell repertoires in COVID-19. Clones were read by immunoSEQ multiplex PCR, and TCRdb kept only the in-frame ones, dropping some. This sample has 100,000 to 150,000 clones, with 80% to 90% found just once. Material: peripheral blood. These receptors were taken from a woman in her seventies with acute or convalescent COVID-19.

The chain is built from TRBV5-1 and TRBJ2-1; 13 bases match TRBD2. The CDR3 covers 18 residues. CDR1 SGHRS and CDR2 YFSETQ come from the germline V gene. V lost 3 bases to trimming and J lost 5 bases; unmatched junction nucleotides: 11. The CDR3 loop reads CASSYRLAGGPANNEQFF. In DNA, the CDR3 is TGCGCCAGCAGCTATCGACTAGCGGGGGGCCCAGCCAACAATGAGCAGTTCTTC.

This CDR3 is CAISDRAGRSNYGYTF. The CDR3 coding sequence is TGTGCCATCAGTGATAGGGCAGGGCGATCTAACTATGGCTACACCTTC. The chain employs TRBV10-3 and TRBJ1-2; possibly TRBD1 for D (5 bases). The germline V gene has CDR1 ENHRY and CDR2 SYGVKD. The V gene lost 3 bases and the J gene lost 0 bases, with 14 bases spanning the gap. The CDR3 extends over 16 amino acids.

The CDR3 reads CASTSGDGSTEAFF. DNA for the CDR3: TGTGCCAGCACGTCCGGGGACGGGAGCACTGAAGCTTTCTTT. The V gene is TRBV3-1 (or the pseudogene TRBV3-2), the J gene TRBJ1-1, with D possibly being TRBD1 (5 bases). Germline V gives CDR1 LGHDT, CDR2 YNNKEL (reference sequence). Trimming took 7 bases from V and 4 from J, leaving 16 bases between them. The CDR3 runs to 14 residues.

The V and J genes are TRBV2 and TRBJ2-1, with a tentative D call TRBD2 (7 bases). V was pared by 8 bases and J by 8 bases, with 16 bases between. The CDR3 contains 13 residues. Germline CDR1 is SNHLY and CDR2 is FYNNEI. This CDR3 reads CASSLGGLDEQFF. CDR3 DNA sequence: TGTGCCAGCTCTCTCGGGGGGCTGGATGAGCAGTTCTTC. The variable domain in full, completed from reference TRBV2 and TRBJ2-1, reads EPEVTQTPSHQVTQMGQEVILRCVPISNHLYFYWYRQILGQKVEFLVSFYNNEISEKSEIFDDQFSVERPDGSNFTLKIRSTKLEDSAMYFCASSLGGLDEQFFGPGTRLTVL.

The chain is built from TRBV12-3 or TRBV12-4 and TRBJ1-2; 8 positions agree with TRBD1. The CDR3 consists of 13 residues. V shed 5 bases and J 4 bases; nucleotides not matched to a gene: 3. The CDR3 nucleotides are TGTGCCAGCAGTCAACAGGGGGGCTATGGCTACACCTTC. The encoded protein is CASSQQGGYGYTF.

The gene calls are TRBV11-3 and TRBJ2-3, with 9 nucleotides matching TRBD2. The germline CDR1 and CDR2 sequences are SGHNT and YENEEA. CDR3 length: 15 amino acids. Trimming at V came to 5 bases and at J to 2 bases, leaving 5 bases not matched to a gene. The CDR3 DNA reads as TGTGCCAGCAGCGGTAGCGGGGGAACCACAGATACGCAGTATTTT. It encodes CASSGSGGTTDTQYF. The whole variable domain, filled in from reference TRBV11-3 and TRBJ2-3, reads EAGVVQSPRYKIIEKKQPVAFWCNPISGHNTLYWYLQNLGQGPELLIRYENEEAVDDSQLPKDRFSAERLKGVDSTLKIQPAELGDSAVYLCASSGSGGTTDTQYFGPGTRLTVL.

This chain links TRBV5-1 with TRBJ1-3; TRBD1 is a possible D gene (6 bases). The germline gives CDR1 SGHRS, CDR2 YFSETQ. This CDR3 spans 15 amino acids. V dropped 1 base and J dropped 0 bases, with 8 bases sitting between them. Here the CDR3 DNA reads TGCGCCAGCAGCTTGTGGACAGCCTCTGGAAACACCATATATTTT. Translating gives CASSLWTASGNTIYF.

The CDR3 sequence: CASVLQGLNTGELFF. For the CDR3, the DNA is TGTGCCAGCGTACTACAGGGGTTGAACACCGGGGAGCTGTTTTTT. The chain carries TRBV5-5 and TRBJ2-2; the match to TRBD1 covers 7 bases. The length of the CDR3 is 15 residues. Losses at the gene ends were 7 bases for V and 1 base for J; bases not matched to a gene: 7. Germline-derived CDR1 and CDR2 are SGHKS and YYEKEE (reference sequence). The entire variable domain, with the rest obtained from reference TRBV5-5 and TRBJ2-2, is as follows: DAGVTQSPTHLIKTRGQQVTLRCSPISGHKSVSWYQQVLGQGPQFIFQYYEKEERGRGNFPDRFSARQFPNYSSELNVNALLLGDSALYLCASVLQGLNTGELFFGEGSRLTVL.

The chain combines TRBV24-1 with TRBJ1-5, with D possibly TRBD1 on 5 matching bases. CDR1 is KGHDR and CDR2 is SFDVKD in the germline V gene. Trimming pared 3 bases from V and 1 base from J, leaving 12 bases between. This CDR3 spans 16 amino acids. In nucleotides, the CDR3 is TGTGCCACCAGTGATCGCGGCGGGGGGAGCAATCAGCCCCAGCATTTT. Residues: CATSDRGGGSNQPQHF.

The CDR3 reads CASSTGGAGANVLTF. The DNA of the CDR3 is TGCGCCAGCAGCACAGGGGGGGCTGGGGCCAACGTCCTGACTTTC. The chain couples TRBV5-1 to TRBJ2-6; TRBD1 is a possible D gene (8 bases). There are 15 residues in the CDR3. CDR1 and CDR2 (germline): SGHRS, YFSETQ. The V end was cut by 4 bases, the J end by 2 bases, with 10 bases between.

This clone showed up just once. This chain connects TRBV2 to TRBJ2-1; 7 bases agree with TRBD2. With V trimmed by 1 base and J by 0 bases, 6 bases remained unmatched. Germline CDR1 SNHLY, CDR2 FYNNEI. This CDR3 is 17 amino acids long. The CDR3 DNA reads TGTGCCAGCAGTGAAGTGGCTAGCGGATTCTCCTACAATGAGCAGTTCTTC. Amino acids: CASSEVASGFSYNEQFF.

The chain employs TRBV28 and TRBJ2-2; TRBD2 is a possible D gene (5 bases). The CDR3 runs 16 residues. The germline V gene has CDR1 MDHEN and CDR2 SYDVKM. V dropped 6 bases and J dropped 7 bases, with 21 bases sitting between them. The CDR3: CASSQFRLTTVGELFF. DNA for the CDR3: TGTGCCAGCAGCCAGTTCCGACTAACGACGGTCGGGGAGCTGTTTTTT.

The chain combines TRBV30 with TRBJ2-1, with 8 nucleotides matching TRBD1. The CDR3 loop spans 16 amino acids. Germline values: CDR1 GTSNPN, CDR2 SVGIG (reference sequence). Trimming took 4 bases from V and 6 from J; bases not matched to a gene: 14. CDR3 sequence reads: CAWTVRGTGAGNEQFF. Written as DNA, the CDR3 is TGTGCCTGGACAGTACGAGGGACAGGAGCGGGCAATGAGCAGTTCTTC.

This clone was seen only once. The chain carries TRBV4-1 and TRBJ1-2; TRBD1 is a possible D gene (5 bases). CDR1 is MGHRA, CDR2 YSYEKL, per germline. The CDR3 is 14 residues long. V shed 5 bases and J shed 7 bases, with 17 bases lying between them. The CDR3: CASSNQQVRRGYTF. The CDR3, as DNA: TGCGCCAGCAGCAACCAACAGGTTCGCCGTGGCTACACCTTC.

The chain employs TRBV5-1 and TRBJ1-2; D gene unclear. Germline CDR1 SGHRS, CDR2 YFSETQ. V lost 2 bases, J lost 8 bases, and 16 bases lay in between. The length of the CDR3 is 14 residues. CDR3 in amino acids: CASSFNQLLEGYTF. The CDR3 DNA is TGCGCCAGCAGCTTTAACCAGCTGCTGGAGGGCTACACCTTC.

The V and J genes are TRBV28 and TRBJ1-3; the match to TRBD1 covers 8 bases. The CDR3 runs to 15 residues. V lost 5 bases to trimming and J lost 4 bases; unmatched junction nucleotides: 7. The germline CDR1 and CDR2 sequences are MDHEN and SYDVKM. CDR3 loop: CASSKPTGEGNTIYF. The CDR3 coding sequence is TGTGCCAGCAGTAAACCGACAGGGGAAGGAAACACCATATATTTT.

This clone came up a few times. The V gene is TRBV18, the J gene TRBJ2-1, with 12 bases identical to TRBD2. Germline trimming cut 2 bases from V and 0 bases from J; bases unmatched to any gene: 11. Germline assignment: CDR1 KGHSH and CDR2 LQKENI. The CDR3 consists of 20 residues. CDR3 in amino acids: CASSPRLASGGGISYNEQFF. The DNA of the CDR3 is TGTGCCAGCTCACCAAGGTTGGCTAGCGGGGGGGGAATCTCCTACAATGAGCAGTTCTTC.

This rearrangement joins TRBV19 to TRBJ1-1; 7 bases match TRBD1. Losses at the gene ends were 5 bases for V and 10 bases for J; bases not matched to a gene: 7. The germline V gene has CDR1 LNHDA and CDR2 SQIVND (reference sequence). The length of the CDR3 is 12 residues. CDR3 region: CASSPDRLGAFF. The CDR3 DNA is TGTGCCAGTAGTCCGGACAGGCTTGGAGCTTTCTTT.

The genes are TRBV5-1 and TRBJ2-2; unclear D gene. The germline gives CDR1 SGHRS, CDR2 YFSETQ. Trimming shortened V by 0 bases and J by 5 bases, and 8 bases separated the two germline ends. The CDR3 is 14 residues long. CDR3 region: CASSLEARTGELFF. The CDR3 region has the DNA TGCGCCAGCAGCTTGGAAGCCCGAACCGGGGAGCTGTTTTTT.

This clone was seen more than once but under ten times. This chain links TRBV6-1 with TRBJ1-1; D may be TRBD1 (6 bases). This CDR3 has 13 residues. CDR1 and CDR2 from the germline V gene are MNHNS and SASEGT. The V and J ends lost 6 bases and 1 base respectively, with 9 bases between them. The CDR3 bases are TGTGCCAGCAGCCGGACAGAGAACACTGAAGCTTTCTTT. Encoded protein: CASSRTENTEAFF.